The sequence of this TCR beta chain was determined in a study of shared clonotypes between healthy human individuals (TCRdb year 2020). Looking at the study overall: The cohort included a few men and a couple of women between 18 and 49 years of age. For each donor, CD4 naive and CD4 memory were each given three plates, CD8 naive was given two plates, and CD8 memory was given one plate. Blood TCR repertoires of about 5 healthy adults were deeply sequenced to estimate repertoire size and the extent of clonotype sharing between individuals. Libraries were prepared and TCR repertoires were sequenced by different laboratories using diverse techniques, in order to increase sequencing depth and limit assay-specific biases. Each donor's leukapheresis produced roughly between about 0.8 and 10 billion PBMCs. Study-level results and caveats: Only blood was sampled, and tissue TCR repertoires likely differ from those in blood. Compared with non-shared clonotypes, clonotypes shared by all four sorted-subset donors had higher generation probabilities. Larger estimated clonotype richness was generally found for naive subsets than for memory subsets. Incomplete sequencing was indicated by rarefaction of sorted-subset datasets, despite the large sequencing depth. About 5% of naive CD4, roughly 3.6% of naive CD8, 2.3% of memory CD4, and 0.4% of memory CD8 clonotypes were shared across several donors. Because the study included a small number of donors, the genetic and exposure-history diversity represented was limited. Pairwise subsampling indicated that sequencing depth was expected to affect the degree of clonotype sharing among donors.

Using the deep immunoSEQ assay, multiplex PCR amplified TCR CDR3 regions from genomic DNA. Extracted genomic DNA from each cell subset was distributed evenly across all wells of several immunoSEQ 96-well plates, and each plate was treated as a replicate. Each replicate PCR for sorted subsets received about 210 ng genomic DNA, equal to about 30,000 T cell genomes. The purified libraries were quantified using a Qubit 3.0 fluorometer, sized with a Bioanalyzer 2100, and then quantified again using the KAPA Library Quantification kit. Each immunoSEQ 96-well plate was sequenced on its own single-read 150-cycle Illumina NextSeq 550 flow cell. Per the source publication's procedure: The immunoSEQ output contained only junctional sequences without quality scores, so filtering could not match that applied to full-length reads. To assign V/J genes and CDR3, sequences were annotated against IMGT germline references using PyIR, a Python wrapper for IgBLAST v1.9. Reads with weak V/J assignments (E-value above 1e-6), missing CDR3, stop codons, out-of-frame junctions, or ambiguous translated residues were removed. V3J clonotypes were defined by identical inferred V gene, J gene, and CDR3 amino acid sequence. To compute the percentage overlap between repertoires, the number of shared unique clonotypes was divided by the size of the smaller repertoire. Richness of each repertoire was evaluated using RTK rarefaction, the Chao1 estimator, and Recon v2.1 estimates of unobserved clonotypes. For all TCRbeta clonotypes obtained by the gDNA method from a few donors, generation probabilities were computed with OLGA. TCRdb stores this immuneACCESS table with in-frame sequences only. Part of the clones is absent; in the studies checked, under half of the shortfall reflects unresolved V genes, and no reason is known for the rest. That table furnishes V, J and clone size, whereas the DNA furnished D and trimming. The sample contains over a million clones, 75% to 80% of them found a single time. The top ten constitute under 0.6% of the sample.

With respect to this clone: The target of this receptor is not known. No base-level quality is on record; no much larger clone is a single base apart.

Donors were healthy HIV-negative adults with no recently reported acute infections or vaccinations. All donors were Caucasian adults living in Nashville, Tennessee, USA. CD4+ T cells were enriched by magnetic negative selection, after which naive cells were positively selected on CD45RA and the negative fraction was taken as the memory subset. Blood was obtained by leukapheresis, after which PBMCs were separated by Ficoll-Histopaque density gradient centrifugation and cryopreserved in liquid nitrogen vapor phase. Purity and quantity of every magnetically sorted T cell population were checked by analytical flow cytometry. Genomic DNA was isolated from every sorted fraction and measured by UV absorbance on a Nanodrop 2000c. V loses 7 bases, J loses 2 bases, and the germline ends lie 18 bases apart. Per the germline V gene, MNHNS is the CDR1 and SASEGT is the CDR2. The CDR3 runs 15 amino acids, cysteine and phenylalanine included. Only CDR3 DNA remains: 45 bases, in frame from the first base.

The rearrangement joined TRBV6-1 to TRBJ2-7, and perhaps TRBD1 as D gene, on 7 matching bases. The receptor's source is a man younger than 35 in good health. Some clones in this sample may be carry-over from other donors' samples. Source material: memory CD4+ T cells from PBMCs. What this sample's cell subset or site label stands for: CD45RA-negative fraction. DNA sequence: TGTGCCAGCAAGGGGACAGCGGGTGCCCCCTACGAGCAGTACTTC. Translated, it gives CASKGTAGAPYEQYF.